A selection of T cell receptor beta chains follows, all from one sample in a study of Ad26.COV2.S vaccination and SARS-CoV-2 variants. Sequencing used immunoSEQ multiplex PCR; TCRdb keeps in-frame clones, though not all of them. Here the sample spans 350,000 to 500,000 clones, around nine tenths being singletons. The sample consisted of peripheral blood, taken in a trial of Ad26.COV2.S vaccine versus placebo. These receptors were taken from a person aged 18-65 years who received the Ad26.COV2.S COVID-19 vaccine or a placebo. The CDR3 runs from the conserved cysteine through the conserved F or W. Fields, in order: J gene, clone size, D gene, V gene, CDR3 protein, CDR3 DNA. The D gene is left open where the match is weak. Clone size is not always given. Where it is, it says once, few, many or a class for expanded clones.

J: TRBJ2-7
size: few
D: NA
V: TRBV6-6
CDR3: CASSYDYEQYF
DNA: TGTGCCAGCAGTTACGATTACGAGCAGTACTTC

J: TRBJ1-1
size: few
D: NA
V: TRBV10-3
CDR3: CAISERDLNTEAFF
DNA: TGTGCCATCAGTGAGAGGGACCTGAACACTGAAGCTTTCTTT

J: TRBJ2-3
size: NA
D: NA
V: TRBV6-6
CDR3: CASSYRGSLTDTQYF
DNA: TGTGCCAGCAGTTACAGGGGGAGCTTGACAGATACGCAGTATTTT

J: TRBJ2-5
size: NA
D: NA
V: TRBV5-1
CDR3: CASSLTEEKAQYF
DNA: TGCGCCAGCAGCTTGACAGAAGAGAAGGCCCAGTACTTC

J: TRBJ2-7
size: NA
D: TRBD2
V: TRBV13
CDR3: CASSIGTSGRAHEQYF
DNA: TGTGCCAGCAGCATCGGGACTAGCGGGAGGGCCCACGAGCAGTACTTC

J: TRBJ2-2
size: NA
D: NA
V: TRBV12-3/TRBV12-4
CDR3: CASSMVNTGELFF
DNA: TGTGCCAGTTCTATGGTCAACACCGGGGAGCTGTTTTTT

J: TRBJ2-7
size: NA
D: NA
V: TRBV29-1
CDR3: CSVEAEMWSTGRDSYEQYF
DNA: TGCAGCGTTGAAGCGGAAATGTGGTCCACAGGGAGAGACTCCTACGAGCAGTACTTC

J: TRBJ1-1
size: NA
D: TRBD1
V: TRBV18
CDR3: CASSPDRGSVNTEAFF
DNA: TGTGCCAGCTCACCGGACAGGGGGAGTGTGAACACTGAAGCTTTCTTT

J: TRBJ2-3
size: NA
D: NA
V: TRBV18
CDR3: CASSPWGAADTQYF
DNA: TGTGCCAGCTCCCCCTGGGGGGCCGCGGATACGCAGTATTTT

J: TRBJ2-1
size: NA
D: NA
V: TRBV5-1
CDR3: CASSLELLIYNEQFF
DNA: TGCGCCAGCAGCTTGGAGCTATTAATCTACAATGAGCAGTTCTTC

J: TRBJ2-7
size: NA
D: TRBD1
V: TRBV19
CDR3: CASSLKGTGTGYSYEQYF
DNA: TGTGCCAGTAGTCTTAAAGGGACCGGGACAGGTTACTCCTACGAGCAGTACTTC

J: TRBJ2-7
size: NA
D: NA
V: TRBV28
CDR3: CASRRQDYEQYF
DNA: TGTGCCAGCAGAAGACAGGACTACGAGCAGTACTTC

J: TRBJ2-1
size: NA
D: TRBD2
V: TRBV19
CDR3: CASSIEQREGKDNEQFF
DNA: TGTGCCAGTAGTATTGAACAGCGGGAGGGGAAGGACAATGAGCAGTTCTTC

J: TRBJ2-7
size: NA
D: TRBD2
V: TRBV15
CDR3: CATSSGGASYEQYF
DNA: TGTGCCACCAGCAGCGGGGGGGCTTCCTACGAGCAGTACTTC

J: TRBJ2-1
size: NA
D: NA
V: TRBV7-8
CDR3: CASSHIVPTVPSSYNEQFF
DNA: TGTGCCAGCAGCCATATTGTACCGACAGTTCCAAGCTCCTACAATGAGCAGTTCTTC

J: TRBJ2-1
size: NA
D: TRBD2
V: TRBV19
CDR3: CASSAGLASYNEQFF
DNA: TGTGCCAGTAGTGCCGGACTAGCTTCCTACAATGAGCAGTTCTTC

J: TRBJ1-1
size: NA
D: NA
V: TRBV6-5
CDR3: CASSFATLANTEAFF
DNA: TGTGCCAGCAGCTTTGCCACGCTAGCGAACACTGAAGCTTTCTTT

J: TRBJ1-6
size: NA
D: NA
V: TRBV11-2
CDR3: CASRRGLRNSPLHF
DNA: TGTGCCAGCAGACGGGGTCTGCGAAATTCACCCCTCCACTTT

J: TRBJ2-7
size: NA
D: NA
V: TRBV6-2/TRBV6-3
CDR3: CASSYSTVLEQYF
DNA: TGTGCCAGCAGTTACTCCACCGTTCTCGAGCAGTACTTC

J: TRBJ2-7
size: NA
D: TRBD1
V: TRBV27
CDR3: CASSLLTGHEQYF
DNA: TGTGCCAGCAGCCTCCTGACAGGGCACGAGCAGTACTTC

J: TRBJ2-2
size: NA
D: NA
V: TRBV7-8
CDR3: CASSSTMRTGELFF
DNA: TGTGCCAGCAGCTCTACTATGAGGACCGGGGAGCTGTTTTTT

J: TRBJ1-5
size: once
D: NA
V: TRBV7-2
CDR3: CASSLGHQLPQHF
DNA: TGTGCCAGCAGCTTGGGACATCAGCTGCCCCAGCATTTT

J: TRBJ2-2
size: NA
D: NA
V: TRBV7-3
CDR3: CASSPEGRGRRELFF
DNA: TGTGCCAGCAGCCCGGAGGGGCGGGGTCGACGGGAGCTGTTTTTT

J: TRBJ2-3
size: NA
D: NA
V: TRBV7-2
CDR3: CASSSGTPLLDTQYF
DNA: TGTGCCAGCAGCTCCGGGACTCCGCTGCTAGATACGCAGTATTTT

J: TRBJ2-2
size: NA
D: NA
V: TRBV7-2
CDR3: CASSLASVGTGELFF
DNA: TGTGCCAGCAGCTTAGCGTCCGTGGGGACCGGGGAGCTGTTTTTT

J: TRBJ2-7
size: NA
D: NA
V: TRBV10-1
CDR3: CASSESGIPYEQYF
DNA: TGCGCCAGCAGTGAGTCAGGGATCCCCTACGAGCAGTACTTC

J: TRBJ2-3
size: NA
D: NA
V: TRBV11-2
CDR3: CASSTVGSPADTQYF
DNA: TGTGCCAGCAGCACCGTGGGGAGTCCCGCAGATACGCAGTATTTT

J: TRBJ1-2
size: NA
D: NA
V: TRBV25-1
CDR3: CARTVYYGYTF
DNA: TGTGCCAGGACAGTCTACTATGGCTACACCTTC

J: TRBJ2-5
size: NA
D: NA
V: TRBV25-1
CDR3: CASSAPRPLGETQYF
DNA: TGTGCCAGCAGTGCCCCCCGGCCCTTGGGAGAGACCCAGTACTTC

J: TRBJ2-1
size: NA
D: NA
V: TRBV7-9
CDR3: CASSLDGSYREQFF
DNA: TGTGCCAGCAGCTTAGATGGGTCGTACAGGGAGCAGTTCTTC

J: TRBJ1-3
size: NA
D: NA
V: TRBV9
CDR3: CASSVAEPAISGNTIYF
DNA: TGTGCCAGCAGCGTAGCGGAGCCAGCTATCTCTGGAAACACCATATATTTT

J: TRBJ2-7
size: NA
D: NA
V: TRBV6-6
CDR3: CASSYSGSSSYEQYF
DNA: TGTGCCAGCAGTTACTCGGGAAGCAGCTCCTACGAGCAGTACTTC

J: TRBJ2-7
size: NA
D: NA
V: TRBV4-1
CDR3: CASSQIAMGLANSYEQYF
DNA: TGCGCCAGCAGCCAGATTGCAATGGGACTCGCAAACTCCTACGAGCAGTACTTC

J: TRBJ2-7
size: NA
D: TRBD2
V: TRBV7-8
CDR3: CASSPTSGSDEQYF
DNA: TGTGCCAGCAGCCCAACTAGCGGGAGCGACGAGCAGTACTTC

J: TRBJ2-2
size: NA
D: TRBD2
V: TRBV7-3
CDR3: CASSLAGGYTGELFF
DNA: TGTGCCAGCAGTCTAGCGGGAGGGTACACCGGGGAGCTGTTTTTT

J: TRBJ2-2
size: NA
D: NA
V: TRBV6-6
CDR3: CASSYLEGLELFF
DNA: TGTGCCAGCAGTTACTTAGAGGGACTCGAGCTGTTTTTT

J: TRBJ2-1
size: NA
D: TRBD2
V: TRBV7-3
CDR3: CASGLAGGLGEQFF
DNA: TGTGCCAGCGGACTAGCGGGAGGTTTGGGAGAGCAGTTCTTC

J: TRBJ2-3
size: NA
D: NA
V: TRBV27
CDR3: CASSFRSADTQYF
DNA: TGTGCCAGCAGTTTTCGGAGCGCAGATACGCAGTATTTT

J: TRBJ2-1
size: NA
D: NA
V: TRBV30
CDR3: CAWSDGQPQFF
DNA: TGTGCCTGGAGCGACGGACAGCCGCAGTTCTTC

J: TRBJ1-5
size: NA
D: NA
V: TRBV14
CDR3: CALEDSNQPQHF
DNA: TGTGCCTTGGAGGACAGCAATCAGCCCCAGCATTTT

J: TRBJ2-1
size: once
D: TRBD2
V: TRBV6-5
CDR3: CASSSVAGYNEQFF
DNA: TGTGCCAGCAGTTCCGTAGCGGGGTACAATGAGCAGTTCTTC

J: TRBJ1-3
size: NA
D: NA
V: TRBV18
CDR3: CASSPLPESSGNTIYF
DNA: TGTGCCAGCTCACCTCTCCCGGAAAGCTCTGGAAACACCATATATTTT

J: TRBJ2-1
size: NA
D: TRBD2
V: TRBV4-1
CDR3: CASSPRGLAGGNEQFF
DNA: TGCGCCAGCAGCCCCCGGGGACTAGCGGGGGGCAATGAGCAGTTCTTC

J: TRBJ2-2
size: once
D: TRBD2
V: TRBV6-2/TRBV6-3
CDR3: CASSYLSGTNTGELFF
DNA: TGTGCCAGCAGTTACCTTAGCGGGACGAACACCGGGGAGCTGTTTTTT

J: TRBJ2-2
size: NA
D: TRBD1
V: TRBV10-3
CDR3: CATRALQGAPVGELFF
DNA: TGTGCCACCAGGGCCCTACAGGGGGCGCCCGTCGGGGAGCTGTTTTTT

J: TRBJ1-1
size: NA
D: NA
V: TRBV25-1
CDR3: CASSESGGPVTEAFF
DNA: TGTGCCAGCAGTGAATCGGGGGGGCCGGTCACTGAAGCTTTCTTT

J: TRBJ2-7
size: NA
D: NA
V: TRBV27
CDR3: CASLGLGSYEQYF
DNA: TGTGCCAGCCTTGGCCTTGGAAGTTACGAGCAGTACTTC

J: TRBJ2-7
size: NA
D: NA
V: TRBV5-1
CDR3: CASSPRQELTEQYF
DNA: TGCGCCAGCAGCCCGAGACAGGAGTTGACTGAGCAGTACTTC

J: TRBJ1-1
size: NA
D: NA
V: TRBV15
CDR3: CATSRGDPWDTEAFF
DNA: TGTGCCACCAGCAGAGGGGACCCGTGGGACACTGAAGCTTTCTTT

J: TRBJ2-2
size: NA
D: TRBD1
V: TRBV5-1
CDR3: CASSPTGDTGELFF
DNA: TGCGCCAGCAGCCCAACAGGGGACACCGGGGAGCTGTTTTTT

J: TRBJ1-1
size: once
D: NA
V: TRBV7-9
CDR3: CASSLNTEAFF
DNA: TGTGCCAGCAGCTTGAACACTGAAGCTTTCTTT

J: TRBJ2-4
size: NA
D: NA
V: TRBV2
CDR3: CASSASSNQYF
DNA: TGTGCCAGCAGTGCTAGCAGCAATCAGTACTTC

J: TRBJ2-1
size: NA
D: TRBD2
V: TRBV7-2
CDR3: CASSPQGLALTNEQFF
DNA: TGTGCCAGCAGCCCTCAGGGACTAGCGTTGACGAATGAGCAGTTCTTC

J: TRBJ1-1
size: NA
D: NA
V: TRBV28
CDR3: CATTARTNTEAFF
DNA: TGTGCCACTACCGCCCGGACGAACACTGAAGCTTTCTTT

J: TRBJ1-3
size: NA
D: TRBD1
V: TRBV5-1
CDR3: CASSLTGDGGNTIYF
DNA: TGCGCCAGCAGCTTGACAGGGGACGGGGGAAACACCATATATTTT

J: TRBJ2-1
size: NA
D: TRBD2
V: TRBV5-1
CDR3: CASSPDLAGKFSSYNEQFF
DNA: TGCGCCAGCAGCCCCGATCTAGCGGGAAAGTTTAGCTCCTACAATGAGCAGTTCTTC

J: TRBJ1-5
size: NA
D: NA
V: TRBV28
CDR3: CASSPSTFNQPQHF
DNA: TGTGCCAGCAGTCCCTCCACTTTTAATCAGCCCCAGCATTTT